The 31 T cell receptor beta chains below all came from one sample that was sequenced in a study of cytomegalovirus exposure and HLA in healthy donors. The PCR used 60 Vbeta and 13 Jbeta primers. Profiling relied on immunoSEQ multiplex PCR, and the TCRdb table lists in-frame clones only, not all of them. The repertoire holds under 70,000 clones, with 65% to 80% as singletons. Specimen: PBMCs. These receptors all come from a man in his forties or fifties in good health and CMV-seropositive.

This chain links TRBV4-3 with TRBJ1-6, with D possibly matching TRBD1 (6 bases). The germline gives CDR1 LGHNA, CDR2 YSLEER. The CDR3 runs 17 residues. Trimming took off 0 bases at V and 9 bases at J, with 18 bases between the two ends. The CDR3 protein is CASSQDPSRGEGSPLHF. The CDR3 coding sequence is TGCGCCAGCAGCCAAGATCCCAGCAGGGGCGAGGGTTCACCCCTCCACTTT.

The chain couples TRBV4-1 to TRBJ1-4; the D gene is possibly TRBD1 (5 bases). The length of the CDR3 is 16 residues. V was trimmed by 1 base and J by 4 bases, leaving 13 bases between them. Germline CDR1 and CDR2: MGHRA and YSYEKL. The CDR3 nucleotides are TGCGCCAGCAGCCAAGCATGGACATCTGTTAATGAAAAACTGTTTTTT. This codes for CASSQAWTSVNEKLFF.

This chain uses TRBV5-1 with TRBJ2-7; 11 nucleotides match TRBD1. Per the germline V gene, CDR1 is SGHRS and CDR2 is YFSETQ. CDR3 length: 16 amino acids. V shed 3 bases, J shed 1 base, and the junction held 6 bases outside the gene matches. The DNA for the CDR3 is TGCGCCAGCAGCTGGGGACAGGGGGGCTTATCCTACGAGCAGTACTTC. Translated: CASSWGQGGLSYEQYF.

This clone was recorded a few times. The genes are TRBV7-9 and TRBJ2-3; 7 nucleotides line up with TRBD1. Germline assignment: CDR1 SEHNR and CDR2 FQNEAQ (reference sequence). Losses at the gene ends were 5 bases for V and 3 bases for J; bases not matched to a gene: 11. The CDR3 is 16 amino acids. CDR3 amino acids: CASSPQGNQWTDTQYF. CDR3 nucleotide sequence: TGTGCCAGCAGCCCACAGGGGAATCAGTGGACAGATACGCAGTATTTT.

The genes are TRBV6-1 and TRBJ1-5; a possible D gene is TRBD1 (5 bases). The germline V gene has CDR1 MNHNS and CDR2 SASEGT. This CDR3 comprises 14 residues. Trimming left V 3 bases short and J 5 bases short, with 11 bases between. The CDR3 sequence is CASSDDSLYQPQHF. The CDR3 nucleotides read TGTGCCAGCAGTGATGACAGCCTTTATCAGCCCCAGCATTTT.

The chain is built from TRBV5-8 and TRBJ1-4; 9 bases agree with TRBD1. Germline CDR1 and CDR2: SGHTS and YDEGEE. With V trimmed by 4 bases and J by 5 bases, 6 bases remained unmatched. This CDR3 is 15 amino acids long. CDR3 nucleotides: TGTGCCAGCAGCCACCGGGACAGGGTGAATGAAAAACTGTTTTTT. It yields the protein CASSHRDRVNEKLFF.

The V gene is TRBV4-1, the J gene TRBJ2-5; D unresolved. Per the germline V gene, CDR1 is MGHRA and CDR2 is YSYEKL. Trimming removed 0 bases at V and 1 base at J, with 9 bases between. The CDR3 runs to 15 residues. The CDR3: CASSQDVFLQETQYF. As DNA, the CDR3 is TGCGCCAGCAGCCAAGATGTGTTCCTCCAAGAGACCCAGTACTTC.

Here the CDR3 DNA reads TGTGCCAGTAGTATAGGAACAGGGGAGCGAGTCTATGGCTACACCTTC. Its translation: CASSIGTGERVYGYTF. This chain connects TRBV19 to TRBJ1-2; 7 nucleotides agree with TRBD1. Per germline, CDR1 LNHDA and CDR2 SQIVND (reference sequence). CDR3 size: 16 residues. V trimming: 1 base; J trimming: 4 bases; junction bases outside the gene matches: 9.

This rearrangement joins TRBV4-2 to TRBJ1-2; D may be TRBD1 (6 bases). The V gene's germline CDR1 is LGHNA and CDR2 YNFKEQ. The V end was cut by 4 bases, the J end by 4 bases, with 10 bases between. This CDR3 region has 13 residues. The CDR3 spells CASSLTGIYGYTF. In DNA form, the CDR3 reads TGTGCCAGCAGCCTTACAGGGATCTATGGCTACACCTTC.

The chain is built from TRBV10-3 and TRBJ1-1; 8 nucleotides line up with TRBD1. Germline V gene data show CDR1 as ENHRY and CDR2 as SYGVKD. The CDR3 is 15 amino acids. V trimming: 3 bases; J trimming: 6 bases; junction bases outside the gene matches: 9. CDR3 in amino acids: CAISDGDRSLSEAFF. The CDR3 DNA follows: TGTGCCATCAGTGATGGGGACAGGAGCCTCTCTGAAGCTTTCTTT.

V gene TRBV5-6 combines with J gene TRBJ2-1, with 7 positions matching TRBD1. Germline CDR1 and CDR2: SGHDT and YYEEEE. The CDR3 has 13 amino acids. V trimming: 2 bases; J trimming: 13 bases; junction bases outside the gene matches: 9. The CDR3 reads CASSFEYRDSQFF. The CDR3 DNA is TGTGCCAGCAGCTTCGAATACCGGGACAGCCAGTTCTTC.

This chain connects TRBV5-1 to TRBJ2-1, with D perhaps TRBD2 (6 bases). Germline assignment: CDR1 SGHRS and CDR2 YFSETQ. The germline V and J ends were trimmed by 6 bases and 0 bases, with 16 bases remaining between them. The CDR3 loop spans 16 amino acids. CDR3: CASNNFHGSSYNEQFF. The CDR3 DNA sequence: TGCGCCAGCAACAATTTCCACGGGAGCTCCTACAATGAGCAGTTCTTC.

This clone was found once. The chain couples TRBV7-9 to TRBJ1-1; D unclear. The CDR3 has 13 residues. Trimming cost V 1 base and J 1 base, with 4 bases left between them. CDR1 is SEHNR and CDR2 is FQNEAQ in the germline V gene (reference sequence). CDR3 loop: CASSLGENTEAFF. The CDR3, as DNA: TGTGCCAGCAGCTTAGGCGAGAACACTGAAGCTTTCTTT.

In DNA, the CDR3 is TGTGCCAGCAGCTTGGCACAGGGGAAATACAATGAGCAGTTCTTC. Translation: CASSLAQGKYNEQFF. The V gene is TRBV7-9, the J gene TRBJ2-1; 7 nucleotides match TRBD1. This CDR3 contains 15 residues. The ends lost 3 bases at V and 4 bases at J; junction bases unmatched: 6. Germline-derived CDR1 and CDR2 are SEHNR and FQNEAQ (reference sequence).

In nucleotides, the CDR3 is TGTGCCAGTGAGCCACAGGGTGACTCCTACAATGAGCAGTTCTTC. It specifies CASEPQGDSYNEQFF. The chain employs TRBV19 and TRBJ2-1; D possibly corresponds to TRBD1 (6 bases). The CDR3 runs 15 residues. Germline V gene lookup returns CDR1 LNHDA and CDR2 SQIVND (reference sequence). V gave up 8 bases and J gave up 0 bases, with 14 bases separating them.

This chain uses TRBV4-2 with TRBJ2-5, with 10 bases identical to TRBD2. Germline lookup yields CDR1 LGHNA and CDR2 YNFKEQ. This CDR3 contains 15 residues. V dropped 0 bases and J dropped 4; count of bases not matched to a gene: 2. In DNA, the CDR3 is TGTGCCAGCAGCCAAGAGCAGCGGGGGGGAGAGACCCAGTACTTC. This sequence encodes CASSQEQRGGETQYF.

This chain uses TRBV6-1 with TRBJ1-2; maybe TRBD1 (6 bases). Looked up from germline, CDR1 is MNHNS and CDR2 is SASEGT. The CDR3 is made up of 14 amino acids. Trimming pared 5 bases from V and 6 bases from J, leaving 16 bases between. The chain's CDR3 is CASSTQGGVNGYTF. The DNA of the CDR3 is TGTGCCAGCAGTACCCAAGGGGGGGTTAATGGCTACACCTTC.

The chain joins TRBV25-1 to TRBJ1-1; 7 bases agree with TRBD1. With 10 bases clipped from V and 3 bases from J, the junction kept 5 bases outside the gene matches. There are 12 residues in the CDR3. CDR1 and CDR2 from the germline V gene are MGHDK and SYGVNS. In nucleotides, the CDR3 is TGTGCCACTGGACAGGACGACACTGAAGCTTTCTTT. Its protein is CATGQDDTEAFF.

CDR3 protein: CARTKWTGTYTEAFF. As DNA, the CDR3 is TGTGCCAGGACCAAGTGGACAGGGACGTACACTGAAGCTTTCTTT. The J gene is TRBJ1-1, the V gene TRBV2; 8 nucleotides agree with TRBD1. This CDR3 is built from 15 residues. Trimming removed 9 bases from V and 3 bases from J; junction bases left unmatched: 12. Germline loops: CDR1 SNHLY, CDR2 FYNNEI. The complete variable domain, with remaining parts taken from reference TRBV2 and TRBJ1-1, reads EPEVTQTPSHQVTQMGQEVILRCVPISNHLYFYWYRQILGQKVEFLVSFYNNEISEKSEIFDDQFSVERPDGSNFTLKIRSTKLEDSAMYFCARTKWTGTYTEAFFGQGTRLTVV.

The chain has TRBV19 and TRBJ2-5, with D possibly TRBD2 on 6 matching bases. The CDR3 is 14 amino acids. Germline loops: CDR1 LNHDA, CDR2 SQIVND (reference sequence). Trimming cost V 1 base and J 5 bases, with 11 bases left between them. CDR3 coding DNA: TGTGCCAGTAGTATAGGCGCGGGGTTGGAGACCCAGTACTTC. Residues: CASSIGAGLETQYF.

J is TRBJ2-3 and V is TRBV9; the match to TRBD2 covers 8 bases. The junction had 2 bases not matched to a gene; V was cut back by 0 bases and J by 5 bases. The CDR3 is 14 residues long. In germline, CDR1 is SGDLS, CDR2 YYNGEE. CDR3 amino acids: CASSVAGGQDTQYF. The CDR3, as DNA: TGTGCCAGCAGCGTAGCGGGGGGGCAAGATACGCAGTATTTT.

The chain has TRBV19 and TRBJ1-2; D is uncertain. This CDR3 contains 14 residues. Trimming stripped 6 bases from V and 4 bases from J, with 15 bases between. Germline V gene sequence: CDR1 LNHDA, CDR2 SQIVND (reference sequence). The CDR3: CASRGSGMGYGYTF. CDR3 DNA: TGTGCCAGTAGGGGATCGGGAATGGGCTATGGCTACACCTTC.

J is TRBJ1-2 and V is TRBV7-6, with TRBD1 matching over 8 bases. After removal of 5 bases from V and 5 bases from J, the junction contained 10 bases not matched to a gene. The CDR3 covers 15 residues. The germline CDR1 and CDR2 sequences are SGHVS and FNYEAQ. CDR3 nucleotide sequence: TGTGCCAGCAGCACCGGACAGGGACTTATGTATGGCTACACCTTC. It yields the protein CASSTGQGLMYGYTF. The full variable domain, rest sourced from reference TRBV7-6 and TRBJ1-2, is GAGVSQSPRYKVTKRGQDVALRCDPISGHVSLYWYRQALGQGPEFLTYFNYEAQQDKSGLPNDRFSAERPEGSISTLTIQRTEQRDSAMYRCASSTGQGLMYGYTFGSGTRLTVV.

The rearrangement joins TRBV9 to TRBJ2-7; TRBD2 might be the D (5 bases). Germline V gives CDR1 SGDLS, CDR2 YYNGEE. This CDR3 comprises 14 residues. Trimming shortened V by 0 bases and J by 4 bases, and 11 bases separated the two germline ends. The DNA of the CDR3 is TGTGCCAGCAGCGTAGTTCCGGGAACATACGAGCAGTACTTC. Translation: CASSVVPGTYEQYF.

In its sample, this clone was seen once. V and J are TRBV5-1 and TRBJ2-1; 10 bases are shared with TRBD1. Germline CDR1 is SGHRS and CDR2 is YFSETQ. CDR3 size: 15 residues. V was pared by 0 bases and J by 4 bases, with 1 base of the junction left unmatched. CDR3: CASSLGQGAYNEQFF. The CDR3 region has the DNA TGCGCCAGCAGCTTGGGACAGGGGGCGTACAATGAGCAGTTCTTC.

The rearrangement joins TRBV7-9 to TRBJ2-1; 13 nucleotides align to TRBD2. This CDR3 contains 15 residues. Germline V gene sequence: CDR1 SEHNR, CDR2 FQNEAQ (reference sequence). J was trimmed by 9 bases and V by 4 bases; bases with no gene match: 6. CDR3: CASSSTSGGLSEQFF. The CDR3 region has the DNA TGTGCCAGCAGCTCGACTAGCGGGGGGCTGAGTGAGCAGTTCTTC.

The chain employs TRBV6-5 and TRBJ1-1; the match to TRBD1 covers 8 bases. CDR1 and CDR2 (germline): MNHEY, SVGAGI. V lost 5 bases to trimming and J lost 5 bases; unmatched junction nucleotides: 7. CDR3 length: 14 residues. The CDR3 loop is CASSRQGPGTEAFF. CDR3 in DNA: TGTGCCAGCAGTAGACAGGGGCCTGGGACTGAAGCTTTCTTT.

The chain employs TRBV5-1 and TRBJ2-1, with 7 bases aligning to TRBD2. CDR1 is SGHRS, CDR2 YFSETQ, per germline. The CDR3 runs 16 residues. V lost 3 bases, J lost 0 bases, and 6 bases stayed unmatched. The CDR3 coding sequence is TGCGCCAGCAGCTGGGCACTAGCGAGCTCCTACAATGAGCAGTTCTTC. This sequence encodes CASSWALASSYNEQFF.

This clone was seen once. This chain connects TRBV2 to TRBJ2-5, with D perhaps matching TRBD2 (7 bases). This CDR3 has 14 amino acids. The V end was cut by 7 bases, the J end by 5 bases, with 17 bases between. Germline assignment: CDR1 SNHLY and CDR2 FYNNEI. Here the CDR3 reads CASTIRAGAETQYF. CDR3 sequence (DNA): TGTGCCAGCACCATTCGGGCGGGGGCGGAGACCCAGTACTTC.

This clone showed up just a few times. The genes are TRBV6-1 and TRBJ2-3, with TRBD2 matching over 9 bases. The V and J ends lost 8 bases and 4 bases, in that order; junction bases with no gene match: 7. The CDR3 spans 14 residues. The germline V gene has CDR1 MNHNS and CDR2 SASEGT. The DNA for the CDR3 is TGTGCCAGCGGAGGCGGGGGGGCGGCAGATACGCAGTATTTT. It encodes CASGGGGAADTQYF.

CDR3 in DNA: TGCGCCAGCAGCTCTGCCGGGACAGGGGCGTTCTGGGGCTCTGGAAACACCATATATTTT. This sequence encodes CASSSAGTGAFWGSGNTIYF. The chain links TRBV5-1 to TRBJ1-3, with 10 bases aligning to TRBD1. The CDR3 covers 20 residues. Germline V gene lookup returns CDR1 SGHRS and CDR2 YFSETQ. V shed 3 bases, J shed 0 bases, and the junction held 15 bases outside the gene matches.